Included here is one T cell receptor (beta chain) sequence, with context. V lost 3 bases and J lost 4; bases outside the gene matches: 9. The CDR3 contains 17 residues. Germline V CDR1 and CDR2: SGHTA, FQGNSA. Measured with immunoSEQ multiplex PCR; TCRdb has only the in-frame clones, and not every one. The table includes 250,000 to 350,000 clones, roughly three quarters detected once. This record belongs to a study of cytotoxic CD8 clonotypes in ibrutinib-treated CLL. About the study: On average, each sample had roughly 230,000 productive templates and tens of thousands of productive rearrangements.

This specimen was PBMCs, taken at disease progression, from a patient treated with ibrutinib. The chain combines TRBV7-2 with TRBJ2-3; TRBD2 matches at 11 bases. The clonotype originates from a human donor with chronic lymphocytic leukemia. This CDR3 reads CASSFLAGGGRSDTQYF. CDR3 sequence (DNA): TGTGCCAGCAGCTTTCTAGCGGGAGGTGGGCGGTCAGATACGCAGTATTTT.